The 11 T cell receptor beta chains reported below all come from one sample, sequenced in a study of blood T cell repertoires in COVID-19. Generated by immunoSEQ multiplex PCR, the TCRdb table keeps only in-frame clones and is missing some. The sample yields 200,000 to 250,000 clones, 65% to 80% seen once. The sequenced material came from peripheral blood. These receptors were collected from a woman in her thirties or forties with active or convalescent COVID-19.

The CDR3 here is CSAADRGRQETQYF. The CDR3 DNA reads TGCAGCGCCGCGGACAGGGGAAGGCAAGAGACCCAGTACTTC. V usage is TRBV29-1 and J usage is TRBJ2-5, with 9 bases matching TRBD1. Trimming cost V 7 bases and J 2 bases; bases outside gene matches: 8. CDR1 and CDR2 (germline): SQVTM, ANQGSEA. CDR3 size: 14 residues.

The chain carries TRBV30 and TRBJ1-3, with D unresolved. The CDR3 sequence is 18 residues long. The V gene's germline CDR1 is GTSNPN and CDR2 SVGIG (reference sequence). The V end was cut by 0 bases, the J end by 0 bases, with 18 bases between. The CDR3 sequence: CAWSVRPKEALSGNTIYF. CDR3 bases: TGTGCCTGGAGTGTACGACCTAAGGAAGCGCTCTCTGGAAACACCATATATTTT.

CDR3 DNA sequence: TGTGCCAGCAGCAAATTCCGGGACAGGGGATCTAACTATGGCTACACCTTC. Its protein product is CASSKFRDRGSNYGYTF. The chain employs TRBV11-2 and TRBJ1-2; 10 positions match TRBD1. CDR1 is SGHAT and CDR2 is FQNNGV in the germline V gene. The V gene end was trimmed by 5 bases and the J gene end by 0 bases; junction bases not matched to a gene: 9. The CDR3 spans 17 residues.

The chain couples TRBV5-1 to TRBJ2-5; 10 positions match TRBD2. The CDR3 runs to 16 residues. The germline V gene has CDR1 SGHRS and CDR2 YFSETQ. V was pared by 4 bases and J by 1 base, with 7 bases of the junction left unmatched. CDR3 nucleotides: TGCGCCAGCAGCCCCGGGACTAGCGCCACCCAAGAGACCCAGTACTTC. Amino acids: CASSPGTSATQETQYF.

The table lists this clone with a few counts. The CDR3 nucleotides are TGTGCCAGCAGGCTCGGGGGGGGCTACACCTTC. Its protein product is CASRLGGGYTF. This sequence joins TRBV28 and TRBJ1-2, with D perhaps matching TRBD1 (5 bases). V was pared by 6 bases and J by 8 bases, with 10 bases between. The germline V gene has CDR1 MDHEN and CDR2 SYDVKM. This CDR3 is 11 amino acids long.

This sequence joins TRBV9 and TRBJ1-6; the D gene is possibly TRBD1 (6 bases). The germline V gene encodes CDR1 SGDLS and CDR2 YYNGEE. With 4 bases removed from V and 0 bases from J, the gap between germline ends came to 14 bases. The CDR3 is 17 residues long. The CDR3 loop reads CASSLGPQGSYNSPLHF. The CDR3 DNA reads TGTGCCAGCAGCCTTGGCCCACAGGGCTCCTATAATTCACCCCTCCACTTT.

The chain combines TRBV29-1 with TRBJ1-6, with TRBD1 matching over 8 bases. Trimming took 4 bases from V and 7 from J; bases not matched to a gene: 6. Germline loops: CDR1 SQVTM, CDR2 ANQGSEA. This CDR3 is built from 14 residues. This chain's CDR3 is CSVAGQDGNSPLHF. CDR3 nucleotide sequence: TGCAGCGTTGCGGGACAGGATGGGAATTCACCCCTCCACTTT.

The chain couples TRBV29-1 to TRBJ1-2; D is uncertain. V shed 4 bases and J shed 0 bases, with 15 bases lying between them. The CDR3 loop spans 15 amino acids. The germline V gene has CDR1 SQVTM and CDR2 ANQGSEA. The CDR3 loop is CSVASGSGANYGYTF. DNA of the CDR3: TGCAGCGTTGCTTCGGGGTCGGGTGCTAACTATGGCTACACCTTC.

The rearrangement joins TRBV29-1 to TRBJ1-1, with 7 bases aligning to TRBD1. This CDR3 is 13 amino acids long. After removal of 2 bases from V and 4 bases from J, the junction contained 4 bases not matched to a gene. Germline V gene sequence: CDR1 SQVTM, CDR2 ANQGSEA. In DNA, the CDR3 is TGCAGCGTTGAAAACTACAGGGGCACTGAAGCTTTCTTT. It codes for CSVENYRGTEAFF. The whole variable domain, filled in from reference TRBV29-1 and TRBJ1-1, reads SAVISQKPSRDICQRGTSLTIQCQVDSQVTMMFWYRQQPGQSLTLIATANQGSEATYESGFVIDKFPISRPNLTFSTLTVSNMSPEDSSIYLCSVENYRGTEAFFGQGTRLTVV.

The chain employs TRBV18 and TRBJ2-7; 13 bases agree with TRBD2. The CDR3 is 15 amino acids. Germline CDR1 and CDR2: KGHSH and LQKENI. The V gene end was trimmed by 3 bases and the J gene end by 2 bases; junction bases not matched to a gene: 1. The CDR3 coding sequence is TGTGCCAGCTCACCGGGACTAGCGGGGCCCTACGAGCAGTACGTC. Protein product: CASSPGLAGPYEQYV.

The J gene is TRBJ1-2, the V gene TRBV5-6; D not certain. V lost 3 bases and J 4 bases, leaving 13 bases between the germline ends. The germline V gene encodes CDR1 SGHDT and CDR2 YYEEEE. CDR3 length: 14 amino acids. The CDR3 reads CASSSRGGSYGYTF. Written as DNA, the CDR3 is TGTGCCAGCAGCTCCCGGGGTGGTAGCTATGGCTACACCTTC.